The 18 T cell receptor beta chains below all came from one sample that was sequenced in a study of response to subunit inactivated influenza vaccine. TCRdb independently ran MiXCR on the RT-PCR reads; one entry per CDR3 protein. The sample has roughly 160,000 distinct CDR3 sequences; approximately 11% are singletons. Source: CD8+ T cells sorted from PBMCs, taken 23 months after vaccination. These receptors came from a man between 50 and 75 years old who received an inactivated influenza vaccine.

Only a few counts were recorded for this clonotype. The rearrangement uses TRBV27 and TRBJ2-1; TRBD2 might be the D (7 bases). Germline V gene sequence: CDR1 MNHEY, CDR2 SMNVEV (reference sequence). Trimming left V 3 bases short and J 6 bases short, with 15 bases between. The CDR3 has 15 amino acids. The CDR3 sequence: CASSLGGGYLNEQFF. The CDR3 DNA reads TGTGCCAGCAGTTTGGGCGGGGGCTATCTCAATGAGCAGTTCTTC.

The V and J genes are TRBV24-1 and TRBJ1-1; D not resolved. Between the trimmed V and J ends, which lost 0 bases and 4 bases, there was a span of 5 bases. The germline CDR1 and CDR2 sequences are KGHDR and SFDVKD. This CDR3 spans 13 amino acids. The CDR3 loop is CATSDLGGTEAFF. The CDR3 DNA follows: TGTGCCACCAGTGATTTGGGAGGCACTGAAGCTTTCTTT.

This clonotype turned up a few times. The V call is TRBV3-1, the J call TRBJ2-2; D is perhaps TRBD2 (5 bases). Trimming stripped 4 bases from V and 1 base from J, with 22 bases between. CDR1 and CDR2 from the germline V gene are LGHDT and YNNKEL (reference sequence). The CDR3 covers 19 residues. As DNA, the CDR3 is TGTGCCAGCAGCCCCGGATTCGATTTGCTTGCGGGGAACACCGGGGAGCTGTTTTTT. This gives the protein CASSPGFDLLAGNTGELFF.

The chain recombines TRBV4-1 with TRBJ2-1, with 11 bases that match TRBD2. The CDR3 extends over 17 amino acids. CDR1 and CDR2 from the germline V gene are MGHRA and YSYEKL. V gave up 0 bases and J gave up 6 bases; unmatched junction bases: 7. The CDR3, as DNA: TGCGCCAGCAGCCAAGATCGAGGGACTAGCGGAACCAATGAGCAGTTCTTC. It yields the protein CASSQDRGTSGTNEQFF.

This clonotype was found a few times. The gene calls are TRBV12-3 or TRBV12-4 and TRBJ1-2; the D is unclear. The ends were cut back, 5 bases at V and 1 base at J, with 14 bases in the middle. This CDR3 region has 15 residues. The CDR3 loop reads CASSPSFEGNYGYTF. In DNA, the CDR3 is TGTGCCAGCAGTCCCAGTTTTGAGGGTAACTATGGCTACACCTTC.

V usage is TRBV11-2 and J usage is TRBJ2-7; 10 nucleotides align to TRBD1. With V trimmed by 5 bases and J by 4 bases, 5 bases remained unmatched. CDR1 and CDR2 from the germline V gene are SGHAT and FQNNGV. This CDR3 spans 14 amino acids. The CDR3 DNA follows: TGTGCCAGCAGCATCGGACAGGGGGGATACGAGCAGTACTTC. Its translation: CASSIGQGGYEQYF.

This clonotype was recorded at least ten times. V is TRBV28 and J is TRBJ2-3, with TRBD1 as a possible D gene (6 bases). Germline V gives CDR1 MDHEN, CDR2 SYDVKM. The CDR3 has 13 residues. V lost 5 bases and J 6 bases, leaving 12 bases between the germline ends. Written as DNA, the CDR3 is TGTGCCAGCAGTCTGAACAGGGTTGATACGCAGTATTTT. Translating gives CASSLNRVDTQYF.

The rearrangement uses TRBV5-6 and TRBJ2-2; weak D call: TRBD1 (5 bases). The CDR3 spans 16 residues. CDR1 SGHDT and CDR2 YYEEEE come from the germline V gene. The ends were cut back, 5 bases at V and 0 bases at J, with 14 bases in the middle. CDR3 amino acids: CASSYGQNANTGELFF. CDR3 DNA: TGTGCCAGCAGTTATGGACAAAACGCGAACACCGGGGAGCTGTTTTTT.

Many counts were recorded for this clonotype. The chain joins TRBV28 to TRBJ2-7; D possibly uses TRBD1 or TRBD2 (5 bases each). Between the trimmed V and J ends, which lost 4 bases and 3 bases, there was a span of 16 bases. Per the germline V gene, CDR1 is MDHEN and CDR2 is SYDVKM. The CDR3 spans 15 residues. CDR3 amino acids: CASSSRDRRFYEQYF. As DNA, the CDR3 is TGTGCCAGCAGTTCTCGGGACCGACGATTCTACGAGCAGTACTTC.

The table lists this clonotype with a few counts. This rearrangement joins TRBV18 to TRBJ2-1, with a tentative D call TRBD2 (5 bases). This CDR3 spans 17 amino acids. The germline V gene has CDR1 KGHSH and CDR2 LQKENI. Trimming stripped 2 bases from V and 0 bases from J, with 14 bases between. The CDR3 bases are TGTGCCAGCTCACCAACAACTGGGAGAAGCTCCTACAATGAGCAGTTCTTC. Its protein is CASSPTTGRSSYNEQFF.

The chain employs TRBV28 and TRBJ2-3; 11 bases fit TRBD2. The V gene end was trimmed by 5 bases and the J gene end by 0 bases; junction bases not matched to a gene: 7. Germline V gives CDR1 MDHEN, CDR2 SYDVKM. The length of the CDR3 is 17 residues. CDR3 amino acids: CASSRGLADGSTDTQYF. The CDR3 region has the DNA TGTGCCAGCAGTCGGGGACTAGCGGACGGTAGCACAGATACGCAGTATTTT.

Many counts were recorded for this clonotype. The CDR3 nucleotides read TGTGCCAGCAGCCGCGGGAAAGAGACCCAGTACTTC. It encodes CASSRGKETQYF. This chain connects TRBV4-2 to TRBJ2-5, with a possible D match to TRBD2 (6 bases). The CDR3 contains 12 residues. Germline assignment: CDR1 LGHNA and CDR2 YNFKEQ. Trimming pared 4 bases from V and 3 bases from J, leaving 6 bases between.

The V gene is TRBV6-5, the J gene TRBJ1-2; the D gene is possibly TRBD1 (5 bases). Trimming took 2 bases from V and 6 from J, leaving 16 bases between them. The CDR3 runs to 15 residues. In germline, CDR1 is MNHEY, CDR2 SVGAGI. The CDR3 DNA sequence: TGTGCCAGCAGTTACGGCGTTCAGGGAGGCGATGGCTACACCTTC. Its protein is CASSYGVQGGDGYTF.

CDR3 bases: TGTGCCAGCCGAGACTCGCTCCAAGAGACCCAGTACTTC. Amino acid sequence: CASRDSLQETQYF. This chain uses TRBV5-6 with TRBJ2-5; D uncertain. The CDR3 is made up of 13 amino acids. Trimming pared 7 bases from V and 1 base from J, leaving 11 bases between. CDR1 is SGHDT, CDR2 YYEEEE, per germline.

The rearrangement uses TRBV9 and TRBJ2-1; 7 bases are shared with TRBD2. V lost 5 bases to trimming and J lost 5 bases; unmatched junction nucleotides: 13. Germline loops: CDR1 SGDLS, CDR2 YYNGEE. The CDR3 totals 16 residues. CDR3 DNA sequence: TGTGCCAGCAGTCCAGCGGGGCCTAACAAAAACAATGAGCAGTTCTTC. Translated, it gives CASSPAGPNKNNEQFF.

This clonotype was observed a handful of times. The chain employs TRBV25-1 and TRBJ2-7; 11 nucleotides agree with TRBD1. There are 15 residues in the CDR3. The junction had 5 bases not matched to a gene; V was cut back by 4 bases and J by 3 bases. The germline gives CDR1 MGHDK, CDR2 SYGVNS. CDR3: CASSAGQGAIYEQYF. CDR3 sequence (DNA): TGTGCCAGCAGTGCCGGACAGGGGGCGATCTACGAGCAGTACTTC.

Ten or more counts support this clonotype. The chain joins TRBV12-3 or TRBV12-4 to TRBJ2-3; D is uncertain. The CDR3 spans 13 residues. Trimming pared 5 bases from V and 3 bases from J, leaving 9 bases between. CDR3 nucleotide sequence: TGTGCCAGCAGTCTCCTCGCGACAGATACGCAGTATTTT. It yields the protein CASSLLATDTQYF.

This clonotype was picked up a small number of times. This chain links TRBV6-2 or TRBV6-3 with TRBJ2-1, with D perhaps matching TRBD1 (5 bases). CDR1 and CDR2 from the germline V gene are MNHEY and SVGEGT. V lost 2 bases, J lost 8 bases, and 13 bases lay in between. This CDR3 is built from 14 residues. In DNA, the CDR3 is TGTGCCAGCAGTTACGGGCAGGGTCCACATGAGCAGTTCTTC. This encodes CASSYGQGPHEQFF.